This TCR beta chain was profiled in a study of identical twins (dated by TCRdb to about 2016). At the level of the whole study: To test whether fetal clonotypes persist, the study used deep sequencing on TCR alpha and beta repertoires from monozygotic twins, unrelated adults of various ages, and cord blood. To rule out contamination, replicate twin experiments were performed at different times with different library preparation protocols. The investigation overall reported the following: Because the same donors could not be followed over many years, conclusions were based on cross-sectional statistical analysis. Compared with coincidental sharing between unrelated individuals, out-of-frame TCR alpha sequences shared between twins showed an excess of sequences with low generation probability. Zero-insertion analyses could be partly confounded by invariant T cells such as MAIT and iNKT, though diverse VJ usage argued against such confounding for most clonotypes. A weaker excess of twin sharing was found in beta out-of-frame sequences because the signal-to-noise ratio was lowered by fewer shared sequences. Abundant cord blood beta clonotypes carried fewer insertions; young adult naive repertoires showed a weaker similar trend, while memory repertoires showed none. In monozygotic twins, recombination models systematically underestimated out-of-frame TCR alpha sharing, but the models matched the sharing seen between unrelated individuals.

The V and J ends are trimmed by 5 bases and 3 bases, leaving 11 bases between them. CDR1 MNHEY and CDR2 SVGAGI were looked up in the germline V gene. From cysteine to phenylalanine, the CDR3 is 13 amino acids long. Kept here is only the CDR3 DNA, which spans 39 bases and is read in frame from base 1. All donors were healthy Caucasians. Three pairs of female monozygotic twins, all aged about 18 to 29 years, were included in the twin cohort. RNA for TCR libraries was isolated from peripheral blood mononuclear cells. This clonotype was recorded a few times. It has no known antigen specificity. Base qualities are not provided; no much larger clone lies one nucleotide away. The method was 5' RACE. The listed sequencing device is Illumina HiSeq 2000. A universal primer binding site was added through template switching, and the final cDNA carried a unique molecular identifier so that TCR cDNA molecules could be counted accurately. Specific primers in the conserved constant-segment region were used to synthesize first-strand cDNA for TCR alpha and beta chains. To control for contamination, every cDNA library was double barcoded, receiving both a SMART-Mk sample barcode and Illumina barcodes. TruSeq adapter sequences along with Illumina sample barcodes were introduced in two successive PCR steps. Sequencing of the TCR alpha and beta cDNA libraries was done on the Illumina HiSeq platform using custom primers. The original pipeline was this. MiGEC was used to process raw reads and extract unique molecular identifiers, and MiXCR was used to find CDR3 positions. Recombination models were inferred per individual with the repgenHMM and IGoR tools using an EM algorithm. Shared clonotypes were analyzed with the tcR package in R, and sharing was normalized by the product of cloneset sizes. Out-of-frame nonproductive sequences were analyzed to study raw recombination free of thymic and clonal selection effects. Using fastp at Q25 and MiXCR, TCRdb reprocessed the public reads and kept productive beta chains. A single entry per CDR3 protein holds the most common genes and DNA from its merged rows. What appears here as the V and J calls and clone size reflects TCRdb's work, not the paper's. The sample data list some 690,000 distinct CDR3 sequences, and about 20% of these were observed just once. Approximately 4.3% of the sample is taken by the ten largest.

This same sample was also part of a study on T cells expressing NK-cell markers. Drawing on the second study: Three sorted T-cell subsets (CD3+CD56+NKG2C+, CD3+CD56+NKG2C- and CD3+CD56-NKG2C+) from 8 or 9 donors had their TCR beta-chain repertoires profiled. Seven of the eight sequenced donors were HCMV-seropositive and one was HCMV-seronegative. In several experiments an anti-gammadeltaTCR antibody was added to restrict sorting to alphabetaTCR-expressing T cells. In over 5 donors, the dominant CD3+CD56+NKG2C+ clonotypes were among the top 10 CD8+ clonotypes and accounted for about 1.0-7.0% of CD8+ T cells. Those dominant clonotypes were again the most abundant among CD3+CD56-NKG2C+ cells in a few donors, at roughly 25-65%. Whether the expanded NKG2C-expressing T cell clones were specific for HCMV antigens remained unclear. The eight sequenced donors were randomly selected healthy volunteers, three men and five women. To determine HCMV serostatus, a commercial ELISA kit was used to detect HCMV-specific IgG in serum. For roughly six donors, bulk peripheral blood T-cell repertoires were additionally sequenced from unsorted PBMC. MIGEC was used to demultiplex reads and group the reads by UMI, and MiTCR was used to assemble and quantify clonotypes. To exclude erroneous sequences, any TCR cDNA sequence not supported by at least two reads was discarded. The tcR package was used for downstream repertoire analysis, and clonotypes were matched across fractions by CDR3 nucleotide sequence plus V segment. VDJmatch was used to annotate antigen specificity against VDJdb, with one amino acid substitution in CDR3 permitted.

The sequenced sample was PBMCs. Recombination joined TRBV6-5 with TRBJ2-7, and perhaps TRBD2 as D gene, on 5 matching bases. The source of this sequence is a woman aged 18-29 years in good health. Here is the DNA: TGTGCCAGCAGTCGCACTAGTAACTACGAGCAGTACTTC. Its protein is CASSRTSNYEQYF.